This T cell receptor beta chain was captured in a study of monozygotic twins with inflammatory bowel disease. Points from the study as a whole: Clonotypes shared with others were fewer in IBD patients than in healthy twins, especially with disease activity.

Template switching was used to attach UMIs, which incorporated a 6-nucleotide sample barcode. TCRdb re-called the 5' RACE reads; every CDR3 protein appears as one record, without DNA. Its table lists approximately 400,000 distinct CDR3 sequences. Blood (approximately 2.7 ml) was collected from every donor individually. Investigators extracted total RNA from whole blood and did not sort T cells. In germline, CDR1 is ENHRY, CDR2 SYGVKD. The CDR3 consists of 15 residues. Worth noting for this clonotype: Its specificity is not known.

Material: blood. This TCR was sampled from a human donor with ulcerative colitis or Crohn's disease, or a healthy co-twin of an affected twin (not recorded which). V and J are TRBV10-3 and TRBJ2-7; lacking DNA, the TRBD1 call made by TCRdb goes unchecked. CDR3 amino acids: CAIHPSGGGMDEQYF.